This T cell receptor (beta chain) comes out of a study of prognosis after radiotherapy for stage I lung cancer. Looking at the study overall: Every lung cancer patient of the non-small cell type was deemed medically inoperable. For radiotherapy, patients got SBRT split into 3 to 5 fractions, giving a biologically effective dose of at least 100 Gy. Broader study findings: Lower Shannon entropy values were found after stereotactic body radiation therapy in patients who developed distant metastases.

This clonotype has at least ten counts. The antigen is not known. Multiplex PCR, run in two rounds, amplified TCR beta CDR3 from genomic DNA. The first round of PCR was done with primers that matched each TRBV and TRBJ gene. TCRdb fed the multiplex PCR reads into MiXCR, producing one record per CDR3 protein. The sample holds some 60,000 distinct CDR3 sequences, around 27% seen once. Per germline, CDR1 SGHRS and CDR2 YFSETQ. Deletions cut 2 bases from V and 3 bases from J, with 17 bases between. The CDR3 has 16 residues. This TCR was recovered from a donor over 45 with non-small cell lung cancer. The V gene is TRBV5-1, the J gene TRBJ1-2; no clear D gene. Here the sequenced sample was PBMCs, taken before or after stereotactic body radiation therapy (not recorded which). As DNA, the CDR3 is TGCGCCAGCAGCTTATCCGTTAGTCGTTGGGACTATGGCTACACCTTC. Translated: CASSLSVSRWDYGYTF.